Listed below are T cell receptor beta chains from one sample, sequenced in a study of T cell repertoires in cytomegalovirus infection. TCRdb re-called the reads with MiXCR, one entry per CDR3 protein. Among under 450,000 distinct CDR3 sequences listed, roughly a third were seen once. Their specific antigens are unknown. The material sequenced was cultured PBMCs, taken from culture after CMV antigen stimulation. These receptors all come from a human donor in good health (CMV status not recorded). Some clones in this sample may be carry-over from other donors' samples. Both conserved end residues are part of each CDR3. D genes are given only for firm matches. Only some rows state a clone size, as once, few, many or a class for expanded clones.

clone size	D gene	V gene	J gene	CDR3 DNA	CDR3 protein
.	.	TRBV7-8	TRBJ2-2	TGTGCCAGCAGTCCCGGGACACGAAACACCGGGGAGCTGTTTTTT	CASSPGTRNTGELFF
.	.	TRBV27	TRBJ1-4	TGTGCCAGCAGTCCGTCGACAGGACTAGGGGAAAAACTGTTTTTT	CASSPSTGLGEKLFF
.	.	TRBV19	TRBJ2-3	TGTGCCAGTAGTATAGACCCCCGCACAGATACGCAGTATTTT	CASSIDPRTDTQYF
few	.	TRBV6-2/TRBV6-3	TRBJ1-5	TGTGCCAGCAGTTACAAGGCGAGGGTCTGGGATCAGCCCCAGCATTTT	CASSYKARVWDQPQHF
few	.	TRBV5-1	TRBJ2-1	TGCGCCAGCAGCTTTCAAGAGGGTTGGAATGAGCAGTTCTTC	CASSFQEGWNEQFF
few	.	TRBV7-6	TRBJ2-7	TGTGCCAGCAGCCCTACGGGTGAGCAGTACTTC	CASSPTGEQYF
.	TRBD1	TRBV20-1	TRBJ1-5	TGCAGTGCTAGATGGGACAGCTCCAATCAGCCCCAGCATTTT	CSARWDSSNQPQHF
.	.	TRBV24-1	TRBJ2-1	TGTGCCACCAGTGACCGACAGGTCGCAAGTTTTGATGAGCAGTTCTTC	CATSDRQVASFDEQFF
few	.	TRBV7-7	TRBJ2-5	TGTGCCAGCCAGCGGCTAGCCGAAGAGACCCAGTACTTC	CASQRLAEETQYF
.	.	TRBV7-2	TRBJ1-4	TGTGCCAGCAGCCCCGGGGGGGCGCTGGCTAATGAAAAACTGTTTTTT	CASSPGGALANEKLFF
.	.	TRBV10-3	TRBJ1-5	TGTGCCATCAGTGAGGTTGAGGGGCCCAATCAGCCCCAGCATTTT	CAISEVEGPNQPQHF
.	TRBD1	TRBV6-2/TRBV6-3	TRBJ2-1	TGTGCCAGCAGTACCGGGACAGGGAGCGATGAGCAGTTCTTC	CASSTGTGSDEQFF
.	.	TRBV4-3	TRBJ1-5	TGCGCCAGCAGCCAAGATTTCGATTACAATCAGCCCCAGCATTTT	CASSQDFDYNQPQHF
few	TRBD2	TRBV4-1	TRBJ2-1	TGCGCCAGCAGCCACGCTAGCGGGAGTCGGTATGAGCAGTTCTTC	CASSHASGSRYEQFF
.	TRBD1	TRBV19	TRBJ1-5	TGTGCCAGTATTCTCACAGGGGACTTCACCCAGCCCCAGCATTTT	CASILTGDFTQPQHF
many	TRBD1	TRBV7-2	TRBJ1-1	TGTGCCAGCAGCTTAGAACAGGGGTTTCAAGCTTTCTTT	CASSLEQGFQAFF
.	.	TRBV4-3	TRBJ1-2	TGCGCCAGCAGCCAAGATTTTCCACGGCTGAGCTATGGCTACACCTTC	CASSQDFPRLSYGYTF
.	TRBD2	TRBV11-3	TRBJ2-1	TGTGCCAGCAGCTTAGGGACTAGCGGGAGGTACAATGAGCAGTTCTTC	CASSLGTSGRYNEQFF
many	.	TRBV7-8	TRBJ2-2	TGTGCCAGCAGCTTCAACTATGCCGGGGAGCTGTTTTTT	CASSFNYAGELFF
once	.	TRBV10-3	TRBJ2-4	TGTGCCACCCAGCGGGACAGCGAAAACATTCAGTACTTC	CATQRDSENIQYF
once	.	TRBV10-2	TRBJ1-6	TGCGCCAGCAGGCCCCCAGGGGTCTCACCCCTCCACTTT	CASRPPGVSPLHF
many	.	TRBV11-2	TRBJ2-1	TGTGCCAGCAGCGGGTCGGCGGAGCGAAGGAATGAGCAGTTCTTC	CASSGSAERRNEQFF
.	TRBD2	TRBV6-5	TRBJ2-1	TGTGCCAGCAGTTTGACTAGCGGCCGGGAGAACAATGAGCAGTTCTTC	CASSLTSGRENNEQFF
.	.	TRBV20-1	TRBJ2-6	TGCAGTGCTAGAGATGGCAGACCCTCTGGGGCCAACGTCCTGACTTTC	CSARDGRPSGANVLTF
few	TRBD1	TRBV6-2/TRBV6-3	TRBJ2-4	TGTGCCAGCAGTTACAGGGACAGAGAGCTAGCCAAAAACATTCAGTACTTC	CASSYRDRELAKNIQYF
.	.	TRBV7-6	TRBJ1-1	TGTGCCAGCAGCTTAGTGATTGTCCGTAGGGGCACTGAAGCTTTCTTT	CASSLVIVRRGTEAFF
.	.	TRBV5-4	TRBJ1-1	TGTGCCAGCAGCTTGTCCAAAGGAGGCCGGTCGAACACTGGGGAAGCTTTCTTT	CASSLSKGGRSNTGEAFF
.	TRBD2	TRBV6-6	TRBJ2-1	TGTGCCAGCAGTCCCCACTGGGCTAGCGGCGCGAATGAGCAGTTCTTC	CASSPHWASGANEQFF
.	.	TRBV25-1	TRBJ2-1	TGTGCCAGCAGTGATCAGAACAATGAGCAGTTCTTC	CASSDQNNEQFF
few	.	TRBV3-1	TRBJ2-7	TGTGCCAGCAGCCTCATGGGGAGCTCCTACGAGCAGTACTTC	CASSLMGSSYEQYF
.	.	TRBV7-2	TRBJ2-1	TGTGCCAGCAGCTTAGTTCTAGATCTCGGGCAGTTCTTC	CASSLVLDLGQFF
many	.	TRBV7-2	TRBJ2-3	TGTGCCAGCAGCCCCCGTAGATTGGCGGGACTGGGGGGCACAGATACGCAGTATTTT	CASSPRRLAGLGGTDTQYF
.	TRBD2	TRBV20-1	TRBJ2-3	TGCAGTGCTACTAGCGGAGATACGCAGTATTTT	CSATSGDTQYF
few	.	TRBV28	TRBJ2-3	TGTGCCAGCAGTTTTTCTAGCCGCGCAGATACGCAGTATTTT	CASSFSSRADTQYF
.	.	TRBV19	TRBJ2-2	TGTGCCAGTAGTATCATTGCGGGGGCGAGGGCCGGGGAGCTGTTTTTT	CASSIIAGARAGELFF
.	.	TRBV6-5	TRBJ1-4	TGTGCCAGCAGTTACTGGCGGACTAATGAAAAACTGTTTTTT	CASSYWRTNEKLFF
.	.	TRBV4-1	TRBJ1-1	TGCGCCAGCAGCCCCCGCTTGGGGGGGCCCAAAGCTTTCTTT	CASSPRLGGPKAFF
few	.	TRBV19	TRBJ1-2	TGTGCCAGTAGTATACACGCAGGGGCCGGCTACACCTTC	CASSIHAGAGYTF
few	.	TRBV4-1	TRBJ2-1	TGCGCCAGCAGCCGAAGCGGTGAATCCTACAATGAGCAGTTCTTC	CASSRSGESYNEQFF
.	TRBD2	TRBV4-1	TRBJ2-5	TGCGCCAGCAGCCCCGGGCTAGCGGACCAAGAGACCCAGTACTTC	CASSPGLADQETQYF
.	TRBD1	TRBV19	TRBJ1-4	TGTGCCAGTAGTAAGGACAGGTGGGCTGAAAAACTGTTTTTT	CASSKDRWAEKLFF
many	.	TRBV7-9	TRBJ2-1	TGTGCCAGCAGCCGAGACGGAGGCTCCTACAATGAGCAGTTCTTC	CASSRDGGSYNEQFF
few	.	TRBV6-5	TRBJ2-3	TGTGCCAGCAGTTACTCGACAGTCCAGTTGACAGATACGCAGTATTTT	CASSYSTVQLTDTQYF
many	.	TRBV5-8	TRBJ2-3	TGTGCCAGCAGCTTGATGGCTTCTAGCACAGATACGCAGTATTTT	CASSLMASSTDTQYF
few	.	TRBV28	TRBJ1-4	TGTGCCAGCAGAACCTACCGGGGGCCTGCAACTAATGAAAAACTGTTTTTT	CASRTYRGPATNEKLFF
few	TRBD1	TRBV6-2/TRBV6-3	TRBJ1-1	TGTGCCAGCAGTCCAGGGGGATCCACTGAAGCTTTCTTT	CASSPGGSTEAFF
few	.	TRBV12-3/TRBV12-4	TRBJ2-3	TGTGCCAGCAGTTTGGGGATACGGACAGATACAGATACGCAGTATTTT	CASSLGIRTDTDTQYF
few	TRBD2	TRBV10-3	TRBJ2-1	TGTGCCATCAGTGAGACAACCGGGACTAGCGGGACCAATGAGCAGTTCTTC	CAISETTGTSGTNEQFF